This T cell receptor (beta chain) originates from a study of cytomegalovirus exposure and HLA in healthy donors. Overall study findings and caveats: CMV serostatus was the sole immune exposure data available. Differences between HLA loci emerged in a later analysis of TCR association rates, with DRB1 most and HLA-C fewest. The authors listed about 170 TCR beta chains as cytomegalovirus-associated.

With 60 Vbeta and 13 Jbeta primers, the PCR was carried out. Original processing notes: Roughly 11 million shared chains were among the 60 million to 80 million unique TCR beta chains that a later analysis counted. Clones were sequenced by immunoSEQ multiplex PCR, and TCRdb holds only the in-frame ones, with some missing. The D gene and trimming were derived from the DNA, and the V and J assignments and clone size from that table. The data contain some 140,000 clones, about four fifths of them singletons. This clone was detected only once. The antigen remains unidentified. Trimming stripped 0 bases from V and 6 bases from J, with 9 bases between. CDR1 is LNHDA and CDR2 is SQIVND in the germline V gene (reference sequence). This CDR3 is built from 14 residues.

This sequence originates from a man aged 30-40 years in good health. This chain joins TRBV19 and TRBJ2-1, with D perhaps TRBD1 (5 bases). Material: PBMCs. The CDR3 nucleotides are TGTGCCAGTAGTATAGATCTGGGGCCCAATGAGCAGTTCTTC. Translating it yields CASSIDLGPNEQFF.